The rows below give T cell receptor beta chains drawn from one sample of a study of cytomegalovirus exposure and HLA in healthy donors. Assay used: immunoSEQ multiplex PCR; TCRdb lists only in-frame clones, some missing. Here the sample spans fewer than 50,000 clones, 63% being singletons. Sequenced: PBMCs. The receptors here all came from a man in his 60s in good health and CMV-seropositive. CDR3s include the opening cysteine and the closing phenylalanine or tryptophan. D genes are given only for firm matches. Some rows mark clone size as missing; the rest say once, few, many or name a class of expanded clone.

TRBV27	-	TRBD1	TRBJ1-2	TGTGCCAGCAGTTTAGGACAGGGGTTTCGGTATGGCTACACCTTC	CASSLGQGFRYGYTF
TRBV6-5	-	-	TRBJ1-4	TGTGCCAGCAGTGCAGACAGAGCAACTAATGAAAAACTGTTTTTT	CASSADRATNEKLFF
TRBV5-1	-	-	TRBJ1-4	TGCGCCAGCAGGTCCGCAGGGTCTAATGAAAAACTGTTTTTT	CASRSAGSNEKLFF
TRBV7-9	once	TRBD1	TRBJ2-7	TGTGCCAGCAGCCCCAGGGGGCGCGACGAGCAGTACTTC	CASSPRGRDEQYF
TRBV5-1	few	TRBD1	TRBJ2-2	TGCGCCAGCAGCTGGCGGGACAGGGGAGCCGGGGAGCTGTTTTTT	CASSWRDRGAGELFF
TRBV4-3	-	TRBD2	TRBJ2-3	TGCGCCAGCAGCCAAGGGCTAGCGGGCAGCACAGATACGCAGTATTTT	CASSQGLAGSTDTQYF
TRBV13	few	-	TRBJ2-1	TGTGCCAGCAGCCTTGATATGGACCCAGGGATCTACAATGAGCAGTTCTTC	CASSLDMDPGIYNEQFF
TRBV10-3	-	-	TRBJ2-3	TGTGCCATCAGTGAGGGGGCCTCCACAGATACGCAGTATTTT	CAISEGASTDTQYF
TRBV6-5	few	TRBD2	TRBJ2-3	TGTGCCAGCAGACTGACTAGCGTCACAGATACGCAGTATTTT	CASRLTSVTDTQYF
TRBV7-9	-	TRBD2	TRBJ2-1	TGTGCCAGCAGCTTCGGACTAGCGGTTAATGAGCAGTTCTTC	CASSFGLAVNEQFF
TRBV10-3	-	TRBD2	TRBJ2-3	TGTGCCATCAGTGAATATACTAGCGCAGGTGATACGCAGTATTTT	CAISEYTSAGDTQYF
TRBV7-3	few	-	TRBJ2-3	TGTGCCAGCAGCCCCGGGAGTGCCGGAGATACGCAGTATTTT	CASSPGSAGDTQYF
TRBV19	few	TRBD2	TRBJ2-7	TGTGCCAGTAGCCCGGGGAGGGAGGACGACGAGCAGTACTTC	CASSPGREDDEQYF
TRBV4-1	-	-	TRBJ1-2	TGCGCCAGCAGCCATCCTTGGACAGTCCGGGTTGGCTACACCTTC	CASSHPWTVRVGYTF
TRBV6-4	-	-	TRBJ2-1	TGTGCCAGCAGTTCCTATGGGGGACAACTTCTGTTCTTC	CASSSYGGQLLFF
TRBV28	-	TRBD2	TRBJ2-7	TGTACCAGCAGCTCCCTAGCGGGAGTGGTCGAGCAGTACTTC	CTSSSLAGVVEQYF
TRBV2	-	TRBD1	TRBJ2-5	TGTGCCAGCGGGACCGGACAGGGGAGGTTTGGTGTAGAGACCCAGTACTTC	CASGTGQGRFGVETQYF
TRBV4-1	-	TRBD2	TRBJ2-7	TGCGCCAGCAGCCAACAGACTAGCGGGAGCCACGAGCAGTACTTC	CASSQQTSGSHEQYF
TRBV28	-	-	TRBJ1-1	TGTGCCAGCACCCAGGCGGGGGGAAGGAGGACTGAAGCTTTCTTT	CASTQAGGRRTEAFF
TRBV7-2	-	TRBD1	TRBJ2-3	TGTGCCAGCAGCCCCTCCGGGACAGGGGTAGGAGATACGCAGTATTTT	CASSPSGTGVGDTQYF
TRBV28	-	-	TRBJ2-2	TGTGCCAGCAGTTTCGACAGGTCCCTAACCGGGGAGCTGTTTTTT	CASSFDRSLTGELFF
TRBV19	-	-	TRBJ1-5	TGTGCCACCAAGATGGTCTTACAGGCTAATCAGCCCCAGCATTTT	CATKMVLQANQPQHF
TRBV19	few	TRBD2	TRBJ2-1	TGTGCCAGTAGTCGGGTTTTAGCGGGAGATAATGAGCAGTTCTTC	CASSRVLAGDNEQFF
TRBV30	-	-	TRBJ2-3	TGTGCCTGGAGCGAGGGTCCAGATACGCAGTATTTT	CAWSEGPDTQYF
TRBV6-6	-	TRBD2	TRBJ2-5	TGTGCCAGCAGAGCCGGCGGGGGGCCCTTTGAGACCCAGTACTTC	CASRAGGGPFETQYF
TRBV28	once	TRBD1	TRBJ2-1	TGTGCCAGCAGCGGGACAGTGAACAATGAGCAGTTCTTC	CASSGTVNNEQFF
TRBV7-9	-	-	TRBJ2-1	TGTGCCAGCAGCTTAGGACAGTTAGGGGATTACAATGAGCAGTTCTTC	CASSLGQLGDYNEQFF